This T cell receptor beta chain was identified during a study of OX40 agonist ivuxolimab in advanced cancers. Study in general: Patients were dosed intravenously with ivuxolimab at 0.01 to 10 mg/kg every 2 weeks. Patients receiving dose escalation had hepatocellular carcinoma, melanoma, renal cell or head and neck cancer.

The protocol was immunoSEQ multiplex PCR, while the TCRdb copy is restricted to in-frame clones and leaves out a portion. This table has tens of thousands of clones, about nine tenths appearing once. In regard to this clone: The antigen remains unidentified.

Germline V gene sequence: CDR1 SGHTA, CDR2 FQGNSA. V lost 6 bases, J lost 5 bases, and 20 bases lay in between. This CDR3 is built from 16 residues. Study-wide results and caveats: Among the lowest levels of clonal expansion were found in partial responders at 0.1-3.0 mg/kg. Determination of antigen specificity was not performed for the expanded peripheral T cells.

The source of this sequence is an adult with an advanced solid tumor such as melanoma, head and neck, liver or kidney cancer. This chain links TRBV7-2 with TRBJ2-1; no firm D call. The source material was CD4+ or CD8+ T cells sorted from blood, sampled in a trial of the OX40 agonist ivuxolimab. The DNA of the CDR3 is TGTGCCAGCAGTTTACTCCTTAGGGTACGTGACAATGAGCAGTTCTTC. It encodes CASSLLLRVRDNEQFF.